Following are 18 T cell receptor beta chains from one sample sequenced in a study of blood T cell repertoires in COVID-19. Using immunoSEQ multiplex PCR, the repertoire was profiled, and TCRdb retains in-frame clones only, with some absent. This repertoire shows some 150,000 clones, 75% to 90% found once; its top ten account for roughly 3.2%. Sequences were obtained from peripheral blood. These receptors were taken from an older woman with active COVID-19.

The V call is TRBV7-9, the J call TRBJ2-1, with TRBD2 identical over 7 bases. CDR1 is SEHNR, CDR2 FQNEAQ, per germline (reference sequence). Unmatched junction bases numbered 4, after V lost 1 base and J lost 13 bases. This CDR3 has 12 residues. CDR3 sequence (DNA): TGTGCCAGCAGCTTAGGGGAGGGAGAACAGTTCTTC. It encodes CASSLGEGEQFF.

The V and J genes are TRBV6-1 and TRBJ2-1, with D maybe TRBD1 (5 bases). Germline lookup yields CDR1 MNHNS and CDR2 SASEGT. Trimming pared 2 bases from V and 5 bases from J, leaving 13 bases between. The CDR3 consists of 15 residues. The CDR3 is CASSEFPGKDNEQFF. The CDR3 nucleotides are TGTGCCAGCAGTGAATTTCCAGGGAAGGACAATGAGCAGTTCTTC.

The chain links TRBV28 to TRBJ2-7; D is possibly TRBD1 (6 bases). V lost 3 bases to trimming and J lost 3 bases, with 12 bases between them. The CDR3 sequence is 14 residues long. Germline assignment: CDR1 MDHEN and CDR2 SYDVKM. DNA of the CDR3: TGTGCCAGCAGTTTCTTCCAGGGGCTCTACGAGCAGTACTTC. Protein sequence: CASSFFQGLYEQYF.

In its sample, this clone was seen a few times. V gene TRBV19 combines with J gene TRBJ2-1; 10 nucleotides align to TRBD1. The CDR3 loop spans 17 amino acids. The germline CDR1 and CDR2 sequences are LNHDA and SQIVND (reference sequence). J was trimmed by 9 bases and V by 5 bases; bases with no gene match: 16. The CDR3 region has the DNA TGTGCCAGTAGTCCCCGGGTCGGGTCCGGGACAGGGGTTGAGCAGTTCTTC. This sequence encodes CASSPRVGSGTGVEQFF.

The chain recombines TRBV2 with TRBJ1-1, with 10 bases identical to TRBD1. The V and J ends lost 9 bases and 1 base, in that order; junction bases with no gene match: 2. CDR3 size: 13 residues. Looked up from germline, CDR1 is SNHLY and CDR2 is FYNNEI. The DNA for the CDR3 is TGTGCCAGGGGGACAGGGGAGAACACTGAAGCTTTCTTT. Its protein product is CARGTGENTEAFF.

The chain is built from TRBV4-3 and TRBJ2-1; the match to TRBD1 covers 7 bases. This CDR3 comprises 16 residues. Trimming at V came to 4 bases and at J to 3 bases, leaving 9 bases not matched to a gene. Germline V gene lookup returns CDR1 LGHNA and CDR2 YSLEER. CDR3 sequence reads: CASSPRDSFNYNEQFF. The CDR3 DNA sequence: TGCGCCAGCAGCCCCCGGGACAGCTTCAACTACAATGAGCAGTTCTTC.

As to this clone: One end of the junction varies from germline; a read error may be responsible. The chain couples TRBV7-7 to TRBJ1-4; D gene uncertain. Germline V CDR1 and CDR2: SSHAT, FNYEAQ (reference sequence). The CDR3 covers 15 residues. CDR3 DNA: TGTGCTAGCAGCTTATCGTCCGGAACTAATGAAAAACTGTTTTTT. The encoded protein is CASSLSSGTNEKLFF.

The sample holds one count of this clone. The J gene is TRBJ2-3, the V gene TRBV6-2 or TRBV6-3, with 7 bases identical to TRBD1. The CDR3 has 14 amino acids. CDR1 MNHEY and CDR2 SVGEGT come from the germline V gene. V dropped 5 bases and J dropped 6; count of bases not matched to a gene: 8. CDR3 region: CASSDHDRADTQYF. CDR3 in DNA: TGTGCCAGCAGTGACCACGACAGGGCTGATACGCAGTATTTT.

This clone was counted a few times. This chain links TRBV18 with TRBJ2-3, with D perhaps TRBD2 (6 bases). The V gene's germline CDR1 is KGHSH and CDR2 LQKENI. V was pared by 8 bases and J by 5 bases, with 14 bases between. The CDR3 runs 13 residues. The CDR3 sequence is CASGGGSRDTQYF. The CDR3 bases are TGTGCCAGCGGGGGAGGATCTCGAGATACGCAGTATTTT.

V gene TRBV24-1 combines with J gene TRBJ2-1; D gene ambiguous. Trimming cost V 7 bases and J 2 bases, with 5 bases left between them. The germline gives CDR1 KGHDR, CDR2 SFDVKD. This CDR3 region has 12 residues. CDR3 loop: CATRGTYNEQFF. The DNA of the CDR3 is TGTGCCACCAGGGGCACCTACAATGAGCAGTTCTTC.

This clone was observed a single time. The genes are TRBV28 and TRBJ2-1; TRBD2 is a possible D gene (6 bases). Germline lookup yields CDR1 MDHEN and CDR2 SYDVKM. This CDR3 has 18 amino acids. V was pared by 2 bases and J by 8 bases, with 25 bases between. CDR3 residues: CASSLGYFGTLRFDEQFF. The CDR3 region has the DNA TGTGCCAGCAGTTTAGGATATTTTGGGACTCTAAGGTTCGATGAGCAGTTCTTC.

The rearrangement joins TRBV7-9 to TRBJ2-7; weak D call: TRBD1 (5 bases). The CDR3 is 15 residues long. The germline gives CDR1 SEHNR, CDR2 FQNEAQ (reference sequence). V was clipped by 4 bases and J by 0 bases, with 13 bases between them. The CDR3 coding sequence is TGTGCCAGCAGCTCGCAGGGCGCCTACTCCTACGAGCAGTACTTC. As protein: CASSSQGAYSYEQYF.

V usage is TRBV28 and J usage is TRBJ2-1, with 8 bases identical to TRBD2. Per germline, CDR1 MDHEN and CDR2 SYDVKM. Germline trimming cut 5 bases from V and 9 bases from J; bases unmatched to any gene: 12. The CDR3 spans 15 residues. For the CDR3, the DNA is TGTGCCAGCAGTCCGACCGGGAGGGGCTCGGGTGAGCAGTTCTTC. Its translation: CASSPTGRGSGEQFF.

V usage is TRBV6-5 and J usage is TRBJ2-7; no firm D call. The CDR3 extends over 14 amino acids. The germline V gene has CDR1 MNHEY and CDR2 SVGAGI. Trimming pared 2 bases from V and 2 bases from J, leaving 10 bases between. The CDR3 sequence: CASSYGDPTYEQYF. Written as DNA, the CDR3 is TGTGCCAGCAGTTACGGAGACCCTACCTACGAGCAGTACTTC.

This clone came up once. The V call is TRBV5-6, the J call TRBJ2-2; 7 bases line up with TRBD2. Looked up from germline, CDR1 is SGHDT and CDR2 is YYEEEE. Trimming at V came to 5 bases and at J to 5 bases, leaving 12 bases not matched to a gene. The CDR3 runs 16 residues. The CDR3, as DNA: TGTGCCAGCAGAAGGAGCGCGGGAGTGGTTACCGGGGAGCTGTTTTTT. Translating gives CASRRSAGVVTGELFF.

DNA of the CDR3: TGTGCCAGCAGTGAAGTTACAGGGATATACACTGAAGCTTTCTTT. It translates to CASSEVTGIYTEAFF. V and J are TRBV6-1 and TRBJ1-1; possible D gene TRBD1, 6 bases. The CDR3 runs to 15 residues. Germline V CDR1 and CDR2: MNHNS, SASEGT. Trimming took 1 base from V and 3 from J, leaving 12 bases between them.

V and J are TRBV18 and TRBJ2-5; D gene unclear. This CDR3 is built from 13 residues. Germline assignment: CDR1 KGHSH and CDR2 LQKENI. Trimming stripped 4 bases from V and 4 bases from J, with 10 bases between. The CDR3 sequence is CASSRNVGETQYF. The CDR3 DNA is TGTGCCAGCTCACGAAACGTCGGAGAGACCCAGTACTTC.

In DNA, the CDR3 is TGTGCCAGCTCACCGGCAGGGGACACTGAAGCTTTCTTT. It specifies CASSPAGDTEAFF. This chain joins TRBV18 and TRBJ1-1; D might be TRBD1 (6 bases). CDR3 length: 13 amino acids. Trimming took 3 bases from V and 3 from J, leaving 8 bases between them. The germline V gene has CDR1 KGHSH and CDR2 LQKENI.